One sample yielded the 30 T cell receptor beta chains listed below, sequenced in a study of blood T cell repertoires in COVID-19. The repertoire was sequenced with immunoSEQ multiplex PCR; TCRdb's copy has only in-frame clones and lacks some. This sample has about 240,000 clones, with 83% found just once. The sample taken for sequencing was PBMCs or T cells enriched from blood (not recorded which). The receptors originated from a middle-aged woman who had been exposed to COVID-19.

This clone was observed a handful of times. This rearrangement joins TRBV7-8 to TRBJ1-2; D gene unclear. The CDR3 runs to 14 residues. The germline gives CDR1 SGHVS, CDR2 FQNEAQ. Deletions cut 1 base from V and 1 base from J, with 7 bases between. The CDR3 region is CASSLGRFNYGYTF. CDR3 nucleotides: TGTGCCAGCAGCTTAGGGCGGTTTAACTATGGCTACACCTTC.

The J gene is TRBJ2-7, the V gene TRBV3-1 (or the pseudogene TRBV3-2); no reliable D call. Trimming removed 2 bases at V and 3 bases at J, with 2 bases between. This CDR3 comprises 11 residues. CDR1 LGHDT and CDR2 YNNKEL come from the germline V gene (reference sequence). This CDR3 is CASSQHYEQYF. In nucleotides, the CDR3 is TGTGCCAGCAGCCAACACTACGAGCAGTACTTC.

This chain links TRBV5-6 with TRBJ1-2; D may be TRBD1 (5 bases). In germline, CDR1 is SGHDT, CDR2 YYEEEE. V gave up 0 bases and J gave up 6 bases, with 12 bases separating them. The CDR3 spans 14 residues. CDR3 amino acids: CASSLVYGGHGYTF. The CDR3 coding sequence is TGTGCCAGCAGCTTGGTATACGGGGGTCATGGCTACACCTTC.

There are a few counts of this clone. The J gene is TRBJ1-2, the V gene TRBV7-9; D is unresolved. Looked up from germline, CDR1 is SEHNR and CDR2 is FQNEAQ (reference sequence). Trimming took 3 bases from V and 8 from J, leaving 10 bases between them. This CDR3 comprises 12 residues. The CDR3 DNA reads TGTGCCAGCAGCTTCGAGGGTTGGGGCTACACCTTC. Amino acid sequence: CASSFEGWGYTF.

This chain uses TRBV3-1 (or the pseudogene TRBV3-2) with TRBJ1-1; tentative D call: TRBD1 (6 bases). Germline V gives CDR1 LGHDT, CDR2 YNNKEL (reference sequence). The CDR3 has 14 residues. V lost 2 bases and J 6 bases, leaving 13 bases between the germline ends. The CDR3 DNA reads TGTGCCAGCAGCCAATTTAACTCAGGGGCTGAAGCTTTCTTT. This sequence encodes CASSQFNSGAEAFF.

The V and J genes are TRBV5-1 and TRBJ2-2; TRBD1 matches 10 bases. The germline V gene has CDR1 SGHRS and CDR2 YFSETQ. The CDR3 is 16 residues long. V shed 4 bases, J shed 2 bases, and the junction held 5 bases outside the gene matches. In DNA, the CDR3 is TGCGCCAGCAGCCCGGGACAGGGGATAAACACCGGGGAGCTGTTTTTT. Translating it yields CASSPGQGINTGELFF.

The chain employs TRBV4-1 and TRBJ1-3; 9 bases are a match to TRBD1. With V trimmed by 0 bases and J by 3 bases, 9 bases remained unmatched. This CDR3 is built from 18 residues. Germline-derived CDR1 and CDR2 are MGHRA and YSYEKL. CDR3 bases: TGCGCCAGCAGCCAAGAAAACAGGGGGCGGTTATTTGGAAACACCATATATTTT. Its protein is CASSQENRGRLFGNTIYF.

The V call is TRBV30, the J call TRBJ1-2, with D perhaps matching TRBD1 (6 bases). CDR1 and CDR2 (germline): GTSNPN, SVGIG (reference sequence). The CDR3 runs to 14 residues. The V gene lost 0 bases and the J gene lost 7 bases, with 15 bases spanning the gap. This CDR3 reads CAWSVIGRGGGYTF. The CDR3 DNA sequence: TGTGCCTGGAGTGTAATTGGCAGGGGCGGTGGCTACACCTTC.

The V call is TRBV7-6, the J call TRBJ1-6; weak D call: TRBD1 (6 bases). Trimming shortened V by 5 bases and J by 7 bases, and 18 bases separated the two germline ends. CDR3 length equals 16 residues. Germline assignment: CDR1 SGHVS and CDR2 FNYEAQ. CDR3 residues: CASSTRGRGENSPLHF. DNA of the CDR3: TGTGCCAGCAGCACTCGCGGGAGGGGGGAAAATTCACCCCTCCACTTT.

CDR3 residues: CASSPVRGARKTQYF. DNA of the CDR3: TGTGCCAGCAGCCCGGTGCGGGGGGCCCGGAAGACCCAGTACTTC. J is TRBJ2-5 and V is TRBV7-2; 8 bases agree with TRBD2. Germline CDR1 SGHTA, CDR2 FQGNSA. With V trimmed by 5 bases and J by 6 bases, 11 bases remained unmatched. The CDR3 is made up of 15 amino acids.

This clone was observed at least ten times. The V and J genes are TRBV30 and TRBJ1-1, with a tentative D call TRBD1 (5 bases). Trimming took off 4 bases at V and 2 bases at J, with 11 bases between the two ends. Germline loops: CDR1 GTSNPN, CDR2 SVGIG (reference sequence). This CDR3 contains 13 residues. CDR3: CAWITGVNTEAFF. Written as DNA, the CDR3 is TGTGCCTGGATAACGGGGGTCAACACTGAAGCTTTCTTT.

The chain uses TRBV12-3 or TRBV12-4 and TRBJ2-7; D unclear. This CDR3 has 13 residues. Between the trimmed V and J ends, which lost 5 bases and 3 bases, there was a span of 11 bases. In nucleotides, the CDR3 is TGTGCCAGCAGTCCCTCCTCTCGCTACGAGCAGTACTTC. As protein: CASSPSSRYEQYF.

This rearrangement joins TRBV5-4 to TRBJ2-1, with D maybe TRBD2 (6 bases). CDR3 length equals 19 residues. V lost 4 bases and J lost 0, with 23 bases in between. Germline V CDR1 and CDR2: SGHNT, YYREEE (reference sequence). The CDR3 DNA follows: TGTGCCAGCAGCCTCAGCGGGCCCCTTCTCCGAAGCTCCTACAATGAGCAGTTCTTC. It specifies CASSLSGPLLRSSYNEQFF.

This rearrangement joins TRBV11-2 to TRBJ2-7; tentative D call: TRBD1 (5 bases). The CDR3 totals 15 residues. Germline V lookup: CDR1 SGHAT, CDR2 FQNNGV. With 3 bases removed from V and 3 bases from J, the gap between germline ends came to 15 bases. The CDR3 spells CASSFTGLTGYEQYF. Here the CDR3 DNA reads TGTGCCAGCAGCTTCACTGGGCTCACAGGCTACGAGCAGTACTTC. The full variable domain, its missing parts supplied by reference TRBV11-2 and TRBJ2-7, is EAGVAQSPRYKIIEKRQSVAFWCNPISGHATLYWYQQILGQGPKLLIQFQNNGVVDDSQLPKDRFSAERLKGVDSTLKIQPAKLEDSAVYLCASSFTGLTGYEQYFGPGTRLTVT.

This chain joins TRBV5-1 and TRBJ1-1; the match to TRBD1 covers 9 bases. The V segment lost 5 bases and the J segment 8 bases; nucleotides outside the gene matches: 10. This CDR3 contains 14 residues. Germline assignment: CDR1 SGHRS and CDR2 YFSETQ. This CDR3 reads CASSRGQGQEEAFF. The CDR3 DNA reads TGCGCCAGCAGTCGTGGACAGGGGCAAGAAGAAGCTTTCTTT.

This chain joins TRBV7-9 and TRBJ1-2; 7 nucleotides align to TRBD1. Germline V lookup: CDR1 SEHNR, CDR2 FQNEAQ (reference sequence). Trimming cost V 5 bases and J 4 bases; bases outside gene matches: 4. The CDR3 contains 13 residues. CDR3 DNA sequence: TGTGCCAGCAGCGGGCAGGGGGTCTATGGCTACACCTTC. Its protein product is CASSGQGVYGYTF.

This chain uses TRBV10-3 with TRBJ1-3; 8 nucleotides align to TRBD1. The CDR3 has 17 residues. Trimming at V came to 2 bases and at J to 2 bases, leaving 8 bases not matched to a gene. Germline-derived CDR1 and CDR2 are ENHRY and SYGVKD. In DNA, the CDR3 is TGTGCCATCAGTGAGCGCATACAGGGGGAGGCTGGAAACACCATATATTTT. Translation gives CAISERIQGEAGNTIYF.

This clone showed up just a few times. The gene calls are TRBV5-1 and TRBJ1-2, with 11 bases matching TRBD1. The V gene's germline CDR1 is SGHRS and CDR2 YFSETQ. V was clipped by 0 bases and J by 8 bases; unmatched bases: 3. The CDR3 runs to 14 residues. The DNA of the CDR3 is TGCGCCAGCAGCTTGGCGGGACAGGGGGAAGGCTACACCTTC. Encoded protein: CASSLAGQGEGYTF.

The chain has TRBV28 and TRBJ1-5; no clear D gene. The germline V gene has CDR1 MDHEN and CDR2 SYDVKM. The CDR3 length is 15 residues. The V end was cut by 5 bases, the J end by 0 bases, with 11 bases between. CDR3 coding DNA: TGTGCCAGCAGTCTAAGGACTGGTAGCAATCAGCCCCAGCATTTT. Translation gives CASSLRTGSNQPQHF.

This clone has a single count. This chain connects TRBV7-3 to TRBJ1-2; 12 nucleotides match TRBD1. Germline trimming cut 5 bases from V and 6 bases from J; bases unmatched to any gene: 7. The V gene's germline CDR1 is SGHTA and CDR2 FQGTGA. CDR3 size: 15 residues. CDR3 nucleotides: TGTGCCAGCAGCCAGGGACAGGGGGCGTTCGATGGCTACACCTTC. Amino acids: CASSQGQGAFDGYTF. The full variable domain, completed using reference TRBV7-3 and TRBJ1-2, is GAGVSQTPSNKVTEKGKYVELRCDPISGHTALYWYRQSLGQGPEFLIYFQGTGAADDSGLPNDRFFAVRPEGSVSTLKIQRTERGDSAVYLCASSQGQGAFDGYTFGSGTRLTVV.

The chain recombines TRBV5-5 with TRBJ1-5; 7 nucleotides align to TRBD1. V was pared by 0 bases and J by 2 bases, with 5 bases of the junction left unmatched. CDR3 length: 16 amino acids. The germline V gene has CDR1 SGHKS and CDR2 YYEKEE (reference sequence). In DNA, the CDR3 is TGTGCCAGCAGCTTGGATAACAGGGGTGGCAATCAGCCCCAGCATTTT. As protein: CASSLDNRGGNQPQHF.

In this sample, this clone turned up a few times. The J gene is TRBJ1-2, the V gene TRBV19; the D gene is possibly TRBD1 (5 bases). This CDR3 is built from 13 residues. V lost 7 bases, J lost 3 bases, and 12 bases lay in between. Germline V CDR1 and CDR2: LNHDA, SQIVND (reference sequence). The DNA of the CDR3 is TGTGCCAGTATGGGAGGGGTTGACTATGGCTACACCTTC. Amino acids: CASMGGVDYGYTF.

The rearrangement links TRBV15 to TRBJ1-2, with D hard to call. CDR3 length: 16 amino acids. V lost 0 bases and J lost 0, with 11 bases in between. Germline CDR1 and CDR2: LNHNV and YYDKDF (reference sequence). The CDR3 sequence is CATSRDATASNYGYTF. The DNA of the CDR3 is TGTGCCACCAGCAGAGATGCAACAGCCTCTAACTATGGCTACACCTTC.

The chain employs TRBV28 and TRBJ2-5; possibly TRBD1 for D (5 bases). This CDR3 has 12 amino acids. From germline, CDR1 is MDHEN and CDR2 SYDVKM. V was cut by 2 bases and J by 4 bases, with 5 bases left in between. CDR3 DNA sequence: TGTGCCAGCAGTTTAACAGGAGAGACCCAGTACTTC. It yields the protein CASSLTGETQYF.

The chain couples TRBV5-5 to TRBJ2-7; D might be TRBD1 (6 bases). The CDR3 loop spans 15 amino acids. Germline V CDR1 and CDR2: SGHKS, YYEKEE (reference sequence). Trimming took 4 bases from V and 0 from J, leaving 14 bases between them. CDR3 sequence: CASSPLTGSSYEQYF. In nucleotides, the CDR3 is TGTGCCAGCAGCCCGTTGACAGGAAGCTCCTACGAGCAGTACTTC.

This clone came up once. The V call is TRBV7-9, the J call TRBJ1-1; TRBD1 aligns across 7 bases. With 1 base clipped from V and 7 bases from J, the junction kept 9 bases outside the gene matches. Germline assignment: CDR1 SEHNR and CDR2 FQNEAQ (reference sequence). This CDR3 contains 15 residues. The CDR3 DNA is TGTGCCAGCAGCTTAGGAGGGGGTGGGGACAGTGAAGCTTTCTTT. Protein sequence: CASSLGGGGDSEAFF.

The chain uses TRBV7-3 and TRBJ2-3, with TRBD1 matching 9 bases. Looked up from germline, CDR1 is SGHTA and CDR2 is FQGTGA. V lost 3 bases, J lost 4 bases, and 5 bases stayed unmatched. This CDR3 region has 15 residues. CDR3 loop: CASSFTGGGSDTQYF. The CDR3 region has the DNA TGTGCCAGCAGCTTTACAGGGGGCGGATCAGATACGCAGTATTTT. The full variable domain, rest sourced from reference TRBV7-3 and TRBJ2-3, is GAGVSQTPSNKVTEKGKYVELRCDPISGHTALYWYRQSLGQGPEFLIYFQGTGAADDSGLPNDRFFAVRPEGSVSTLKIQRTERGDSAVYLCASSFTGGGSDTQYFGPGTRLTVL.

This clone has more than one count but fewer than ten. The V call is TRBV7-9, the J call TRBJ2-2; unclear D gene. The V end lost 0 bases, the J end lost 4 bases, and 12 bases lay between the germline ends. The CDR3 totals 16 residues. Germline lookup yields CDR1 SEHNR and CDR2 FQNEAQ (reference sequence). This chain's CDR3 is CASSLALGLSTGELFF. DNA for the CDR3: TGTGCCAGCAGCTTAGCGCTAGGCCTAAGCACCGGGGAGCTGTTTTTT.

V gene TRBV5-1 combines with J gene TRBJ2-7, with 9 bases that match TRBD1. J lost 6 bases, V lost 2 bases, and 9 bases had no gene match. The CDR3 loop spans 15 amino acids. Germline lookup yields CDR1 SGHRS and CDR2 YFSETQ. CDR3 sequence reads: CASSFARTGVREQYF. CDR3 in DNA: TGCGCCAGCAGCTTCGCAAGGACAGGGGTTCGCGAGCAGTACTTC.

V and J are TRBV2 and TRBJ1-6; D unresolved. CDR1 is SNHLY and CDR2 is FYNNEI in the germline V gene. With 6 bases removed from V and 8 bases from J, the gap between germline ends came to 5 bases. This CDR3 spans 11 amino acids. CDR3 sequence: CASSADSPLHF. In DNA form, the CDR3 reads TGTGCCAGCAGCGCAGATTCACCCCTCCACTTT.